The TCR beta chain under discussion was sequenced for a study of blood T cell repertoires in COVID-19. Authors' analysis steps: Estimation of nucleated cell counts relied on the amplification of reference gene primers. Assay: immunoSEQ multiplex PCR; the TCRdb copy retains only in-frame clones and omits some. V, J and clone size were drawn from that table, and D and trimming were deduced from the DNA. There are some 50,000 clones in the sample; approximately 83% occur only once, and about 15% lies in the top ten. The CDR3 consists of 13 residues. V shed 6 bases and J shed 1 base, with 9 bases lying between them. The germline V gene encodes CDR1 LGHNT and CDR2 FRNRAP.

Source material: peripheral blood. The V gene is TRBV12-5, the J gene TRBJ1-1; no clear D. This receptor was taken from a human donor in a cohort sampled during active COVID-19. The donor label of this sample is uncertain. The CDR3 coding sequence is TGTGCTAGTGGGTTGACGGGGAACACTGAAGCTTTCTTT. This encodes CASGLTGNTEAFF. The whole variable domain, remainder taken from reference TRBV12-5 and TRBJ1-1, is DARVTQTPRHKVTEMGQEVTMRCQPILGHNTVFWYRQTMMQGLELLAYFRNRAPLDDSGMPKDRFSAEMPDATLATLKIQPSEPRDSAVYFCASGLTGNTEAFFGQGTRLTVV.